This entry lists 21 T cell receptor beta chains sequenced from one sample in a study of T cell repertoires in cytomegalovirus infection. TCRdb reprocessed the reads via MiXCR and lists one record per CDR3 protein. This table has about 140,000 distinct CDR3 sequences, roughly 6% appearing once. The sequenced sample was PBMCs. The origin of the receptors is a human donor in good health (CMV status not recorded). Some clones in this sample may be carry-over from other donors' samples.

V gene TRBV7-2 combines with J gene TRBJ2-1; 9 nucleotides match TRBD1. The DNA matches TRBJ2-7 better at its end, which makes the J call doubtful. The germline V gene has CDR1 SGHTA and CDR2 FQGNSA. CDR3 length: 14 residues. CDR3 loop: CASSFGTGHTEQYF. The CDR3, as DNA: TGTGCCAGCAGCTTCGGGACAGGGCATACTGAGCAGTACTTC.

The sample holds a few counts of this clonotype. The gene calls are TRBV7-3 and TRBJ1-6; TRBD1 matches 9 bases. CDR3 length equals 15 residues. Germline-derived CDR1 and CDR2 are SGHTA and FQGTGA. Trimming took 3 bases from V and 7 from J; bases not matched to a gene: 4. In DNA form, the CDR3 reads TGTGCCAGCAGCTTTGAAGGACAGGGGAATTCACCCCTCCACTTT. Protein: CASSFEGQGNSPLHF.

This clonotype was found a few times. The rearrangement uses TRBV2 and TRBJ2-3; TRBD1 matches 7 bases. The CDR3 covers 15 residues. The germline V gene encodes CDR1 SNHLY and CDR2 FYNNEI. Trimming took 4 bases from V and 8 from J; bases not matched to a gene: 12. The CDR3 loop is CASSVSGGGLGTQYF. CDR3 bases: TGTGCCAGCAGTGTGTCAGGGGGTGGGTTGGGTACGCAGTATTTT.

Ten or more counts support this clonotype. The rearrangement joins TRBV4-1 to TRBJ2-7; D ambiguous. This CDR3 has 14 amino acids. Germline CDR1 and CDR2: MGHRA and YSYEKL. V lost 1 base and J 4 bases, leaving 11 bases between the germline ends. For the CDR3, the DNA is TGCGCCAGCAGCCAAGGGTCCGGAGAGTACGAGCAGTACTTC. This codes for CASSQGSGEYEQYF.

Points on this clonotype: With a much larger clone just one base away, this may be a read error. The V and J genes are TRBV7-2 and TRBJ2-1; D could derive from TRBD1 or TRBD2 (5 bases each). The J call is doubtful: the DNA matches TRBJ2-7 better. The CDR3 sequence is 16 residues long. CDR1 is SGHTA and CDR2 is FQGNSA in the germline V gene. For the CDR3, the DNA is TGTGCCAGCATCGACCCGGGACCCTATTCTCATGAGGAGCAGTACTTC. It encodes CASIDPGPYSHEEQYF.

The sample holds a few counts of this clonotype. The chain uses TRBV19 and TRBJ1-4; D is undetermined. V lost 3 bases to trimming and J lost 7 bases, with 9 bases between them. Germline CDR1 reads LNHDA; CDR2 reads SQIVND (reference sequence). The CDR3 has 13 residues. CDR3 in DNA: TGTGCCAGTAGTATCGACGCCGGTGAAAAACTGTTTTTT. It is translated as CASSIDAGEKLFF.

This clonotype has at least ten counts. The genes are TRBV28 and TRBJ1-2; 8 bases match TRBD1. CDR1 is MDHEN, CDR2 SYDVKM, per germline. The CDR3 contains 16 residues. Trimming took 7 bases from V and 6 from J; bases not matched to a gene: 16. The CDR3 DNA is TGTGCCAGCAACCTAGGGAATTCCCGGACAGGGCATGGCTACACCTTC. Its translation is CASNLGNSRTGHGYTF.

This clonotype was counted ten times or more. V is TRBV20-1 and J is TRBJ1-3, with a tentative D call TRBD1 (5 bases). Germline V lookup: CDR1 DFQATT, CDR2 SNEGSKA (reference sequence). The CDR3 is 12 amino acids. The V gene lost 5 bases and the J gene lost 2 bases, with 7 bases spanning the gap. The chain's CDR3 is CSAVRAGNTIYF. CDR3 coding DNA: TGCAGTGCTGTCAGGGCTGGAAACACCATATATTTT.

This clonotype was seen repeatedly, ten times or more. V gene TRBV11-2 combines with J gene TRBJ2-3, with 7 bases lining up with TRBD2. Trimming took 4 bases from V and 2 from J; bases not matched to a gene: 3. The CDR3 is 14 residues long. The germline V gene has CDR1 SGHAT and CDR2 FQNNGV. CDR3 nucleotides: TGTGCCAGCAGCTGGGACTATAACACAGATACGCAGTATTTT. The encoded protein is CASSWDYNTDTQYF.

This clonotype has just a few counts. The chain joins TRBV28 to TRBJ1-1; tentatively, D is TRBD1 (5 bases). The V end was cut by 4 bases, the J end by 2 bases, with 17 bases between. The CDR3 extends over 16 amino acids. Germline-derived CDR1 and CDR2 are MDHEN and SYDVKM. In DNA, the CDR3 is TGTGCCAGCAGTTGGGCCCCGGGGGGGTCAAACACTGAAGCTTTCTTT. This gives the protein CASSWAPGGSNTEAFF.

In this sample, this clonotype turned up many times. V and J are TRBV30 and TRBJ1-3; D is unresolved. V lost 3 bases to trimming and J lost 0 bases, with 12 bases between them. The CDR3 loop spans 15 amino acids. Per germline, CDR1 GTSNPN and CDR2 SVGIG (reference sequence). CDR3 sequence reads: CAWSDGRGSGNTIYF. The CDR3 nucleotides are TGTGCCTGGAGCGACGGACGGGGCTCTGGAAACACCATATATTTT.

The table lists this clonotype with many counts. The CDR3 protein is CASSLGWPPEKLFF. The CDR3 DNA reads TGTGCCAGCAGTTTAGGGTGGCCGCCCGAAAAACTGTTTTTT. The genes are TRBV28 and TRBJ1-4; D is uncertain. This CDR3 has 14 residues. Germline lookup yields CDR1 MDHEN and CDR2 SYDVKM. Trimming stripped 2 bases from V and 8 bases from J, with 12 bases between.

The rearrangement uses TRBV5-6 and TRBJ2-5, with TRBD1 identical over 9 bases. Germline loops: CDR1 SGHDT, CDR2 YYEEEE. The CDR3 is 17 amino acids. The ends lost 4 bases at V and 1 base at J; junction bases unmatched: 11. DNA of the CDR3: TGTGCCAGCAGCGGGGACAGGGTCACGGGTCCCCAAGAGACCCAGTACTTC. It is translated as CASSGDRVTGPQETQYF.

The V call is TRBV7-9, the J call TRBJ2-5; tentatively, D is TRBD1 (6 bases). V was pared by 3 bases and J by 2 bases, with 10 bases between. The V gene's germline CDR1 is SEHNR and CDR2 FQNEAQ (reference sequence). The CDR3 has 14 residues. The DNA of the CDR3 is TGTGCCAGCAGCTTCACAGGGCGGCAAGAGACCCAGTACTTC. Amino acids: CASSFTGRQETQYF. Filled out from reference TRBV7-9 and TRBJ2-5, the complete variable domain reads DTGVSQNPRHKITKRGQNVTFRCDPISEHNRLYWYRQTLGQGPEFLTYFQNEAQLEKSRLLSDRFSAERPKGSFSTLEIQRTEQGDSAMYLCASSFTGRQETQYFGPGTRLLVL.

For the CDR3, the DNA is TGCAGCGTGACGGTGGGGGGCCGAAGCAATCAGCCCCAGCATTTT. The encoded protein is CSVTVGGRSNQPQHF. J is TRBJ1-5 and V is TRBV29-1; a weak D match, TRBD1 (6 bases). This CDR3 has 15 amino acids. The germline V gene has CDR1 SQVTM and CDR2 ANQGSEA. The V end lost 6 bases, the J end lost 1 base, and 16 bases lay between the germline ends.

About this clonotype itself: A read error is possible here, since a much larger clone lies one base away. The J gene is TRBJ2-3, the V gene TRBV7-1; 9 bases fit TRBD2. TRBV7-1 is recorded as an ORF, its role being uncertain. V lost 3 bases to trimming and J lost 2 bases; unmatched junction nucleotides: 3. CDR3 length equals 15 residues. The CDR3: CASSSASGATDTQYF. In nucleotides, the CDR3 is TGTGCCAGCAGCTCTGCTAGCGGGGCCACAGATACGCAGTATTTT.

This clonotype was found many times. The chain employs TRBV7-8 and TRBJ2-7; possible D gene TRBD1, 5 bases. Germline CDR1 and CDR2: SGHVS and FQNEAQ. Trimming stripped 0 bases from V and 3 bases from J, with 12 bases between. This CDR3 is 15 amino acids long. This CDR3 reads CASSLALQGNYEQYF. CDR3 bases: TGTGCCAGCAGCTTAGCGTTGCAGGGAAACTACGAGCAGTACTTC.

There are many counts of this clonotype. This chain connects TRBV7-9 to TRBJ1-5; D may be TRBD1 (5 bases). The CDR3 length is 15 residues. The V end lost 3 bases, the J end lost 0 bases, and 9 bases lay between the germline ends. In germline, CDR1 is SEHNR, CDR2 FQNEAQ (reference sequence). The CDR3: CASSFQGNSNQPQHF. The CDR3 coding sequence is TGTGCCAGCAGCTTCCAGGGAAATAGCAATCAGCCCCAGCATTTT.

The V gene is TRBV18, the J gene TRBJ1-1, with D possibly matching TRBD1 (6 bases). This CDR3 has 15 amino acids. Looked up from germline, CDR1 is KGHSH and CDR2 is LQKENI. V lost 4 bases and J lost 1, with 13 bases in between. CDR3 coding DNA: TGTGCCAGCTCACTAGGGTCAGGGGCGAACACTGAAGCTTTCTTT. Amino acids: CASSLGSGANTEAFF.

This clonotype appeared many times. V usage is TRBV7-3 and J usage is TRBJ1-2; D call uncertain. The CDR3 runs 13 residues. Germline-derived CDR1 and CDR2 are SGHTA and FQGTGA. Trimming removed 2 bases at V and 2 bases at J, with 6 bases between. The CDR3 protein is CASSLPGNYGYTF. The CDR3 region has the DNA TGTGCCAGCAGCTTACCGGGAAACTATGGCTACACCTTC.

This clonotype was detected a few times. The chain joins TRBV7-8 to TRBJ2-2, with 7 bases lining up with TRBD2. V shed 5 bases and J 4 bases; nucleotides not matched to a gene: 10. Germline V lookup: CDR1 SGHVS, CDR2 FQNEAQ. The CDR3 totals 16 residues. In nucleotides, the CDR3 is TGTGCCAGCAGCCCCTCGTCGGGCGGGGGCACCGGGGAGCTGTTTTTT. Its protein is CASSPSSGGGTGELFF.